This record covers a single T cell receptor beta chain. There are a few counts of this clonotype. What antigen it recognizes has not been identified. Base qualities were left out, and no much larger clone turns up one base away. This record comes from a study of T-cell memory formation after mild COVID-19 (dated by TCRdb to the early 2020s). Background for the entire study: Most TCR sequence clusters were specific to one of the two donors. Longitudinal TCRalpha and TCRbeta repertoire sequencing tracked T-cell clones expanding and contracting after mild COVID-19 in a couple of donors. The cohort was made up of two young adult volunteers, one female and one male, who were previously healthy.

The CDR3 contains 15 residues, cysteine and phenylalanine counted. Kept here is only the CDR3 DNA, which spans 45 bases and is read in frame from base 1. V lost 3 bases and J lost 3 bases; the stretch between them is 13 bases long. Reading the germline V gene gives CDR1 KGHDR and CDR2 SFDVKD. Paper-wide results and their limitations: Some responding clones were detected in pre-infection memory, suggesting pre-existing cross-reactive memory T cells joined the SARS-CoV-2 response. Contracting CD4+ clones were located mainly in the CM and EM memory subsets, whereas CD8+ clones were found to be enriched in EMRA. Balanced CD4/CD8 phenotypes were observed for clones contracting from day 15 to 85, whereas a bias towards CD4+ was observed for a second wave of clones expanding from day 15 to 37. SARS-CoV-2 specificity of the second-wave clones peaking on day 37 was not confirmed. Only a couple of mild cases were covered in the study, and larger cohorts including severe cases with pre-infection samples were considered necessary.

PBMCs were isolated by Ficoll-Paque density gradient centrifugation. The sample was run on an Illumina NovaSeq 6000. cDNA libraries for TCRalpha and TCRbeta were prepared by 5'RACE using constant-segment primers, with sample barcodes and unique molecular identifiers added. Trizol reagent was used to extract RNA from every sample. Library amplification was performed in two PCR steps, and a second sample barcode and Illumina TruSeq adapters were introduced in the second step. Sequencing of libraries was performed on an Illumina NovaSeq with 2 x 150 bp paired-end reads. Turning to the authors' computational methods: With migec v1.2.7, reads were demultiplexed and then collapsed into UMI-guided consensus sequences. With mixcr v2.1.11, UMI consensuses were aligned to TRA and TRB V and J templates and assembled into clonotypes. Expanded or contracted clonotypes were those called significant by both edgeR and NoisET, with noise models trained on biological replicates. edgeR calls used a false discovery rate-adjusted p below 0.01 and a log2 fold-change threshold of 1. As an exploratory analysis of dynamics, max-normalized trajectories of the 1000 most abundant clonotypes were examined with PCA combined with hierarchical clustering. Each responding clone was given a CD4 or CD8 phenotype based on the CD4+ and CD8+ repertoires, which had been sequenced separately. The public sequencing data were trimmed at Q25 with fastp and processed into clonotypes with MiXCR by TCRdb, which kept only in-frame beta chains. Duplicate CDR3 protein sequences are folded into a single record with the most common DNA and genes. These V and J calls rely on TCRdb rather than the paper's analysis. The sample table contains about 560,000 distinct CDR3 sequences; only one count was recorded for roughly 18% of them. Around 12% of the sample goes to the ten largest clones.

The sample consisted of PBMCs or a T cell subset sorted from them (not recorded which). The rearrangement joined TRBV24-1 to TRBJ1-2; the D segment could be TRBD1, given 6 matching bases. The TCR was taken from an adult woman who had mild COVID-19 (a few samples of this study predate the infection). The sample titles of this study are shuffled in the database, so cell type and time point are left out; the donor was told from shared clones. CDR3 sequence: CATSDPQGMDYGYTF. The bases read TGTGCCACCAGTGATCCACAGGGTATGGACTATGGCTACACCTTC.